A single sample gave rise to the 12 T cell receptor beta chains below, sequenced in a study of vaccination effects on CD4 cells after COVID-19. Antigen specificity for these receptors is unknown. Profiled with immunoSEQ multiplex PCR; TCRdb holds only in-frame clones, not every one. The sample lists about 23,000 clones; approximately 70% were seen once. ViraFEST assay sequencing came after antigen-specific CD4+ T cells were expanded with viral peptide pools. The culture ran for approximately 10 days, and then CD4+ T cells were isolated. Vaccine recipients had no previous SARS-CoV-2 infection; their nucleocapsid antibodies were negative. The sample was CD4+ T cells from PBMCs cultured with HCoV-NL63 spike peptides, taken before COVID-19 vaccination. These receptors were collected from a human donor who received a COVID-19 vaccine.

This clone has just a few counts. The CDR3 sequence is CASSPGRGTNEQFF. CDR3 nucleotide sequence: TGTGCCAGCTCCCCGGGACGGGGTACCAATGAGCAGTTCTTC. The rearrangement uses TRBV2 and TRBJ2-1, with D perhaps matching TRBD1 or TRBD2 (5 bases each). The germline V gene has CDR1 SNHLY and CDR2 FYNNEI. Trimming removed 8 bases from V and 6 bases from J, with 17 bases in between. CDR3 size: 14 residues.

The gene calls are TRBV30 and TRBJ1-1; D is unclear. Germline lookup yields CDR1 GTSNPN and CDR2 SVGIG (reference sequence). V was pared by 0 bases and J by 11 bases, with 13 bases between. This CDR3 is built from 12 residues. The CDR3: CAWSVVQRSAFF. The DNA for the CDR3 is TGTGCCTGGAGTGTCGTGCAGCGATCGGCTTTCTTT. The full variable domain, with the rest looked up from reference TRBV30 and TRBJ1-1, is SQTIHQWPATLVQPVGSPLSLECTVEGTSNPNLYWYRQAAGRGLQLLFYSVGIGQISSEVPQNLSASRPQDRQFILSSKKLLLSDSGFYLCAWSVVQRSAFFGQGTRLTVV.

This clone came up a few times. This chain joins TRBV30 and TRBJ2-5, with TRBD2 as a possible D gene (7 bases). The V end was cut by 4 bases, the J end by 3 bases, with 15 bases between. Germline-derived CDR1 and CDR2 are GTSNPN and SVGIG (reference sequence). CDR3 size: 14 residues. The CDR3: CAWKWGRGKETQYF. CDR3 DNA sequence: TGTGCCTGGAAGTGGGGGCGGGGGAAAGAGACCCAGTACTTC.

This clone was counted between two and nine times. This rearrangement joins TRBV5-4 to TRBJ2-7, with a weak D call TRBD1 (6 bases). This CDR3 is built from 14 residues. The V gene lost 4 bases and the J gene lost 6 bases, with 17 bases spanning the gap. Germline CDR1 SGHNT, CDR2 YYREEE (reference sequence). Here the CDR3 DNA reads TGTGCCAGCAGCCCAGGGGAAGTCTGGGGCGAGCAGTACTTC. Translated, it gives CASSPGEVWGEQYF.

This clone is termed medium-sized. The rearrangement uses TRBV27 and TRBJ1-3; D may be TRBD1 (5 bases). Per germline, CDR1 MNHEY and CDR2 SMNVEV (reference sequence). The CDR3 has 12 amino acids. The V and J ends lost 10 bases and 1 base respectively, with 8 bases between them. CDR3 sequence: CATQGSGNTIYF. The CDR3 coding sequence is TGTGCCACCCAGGGTTCTGGAAACACCATATATTTT.

The V call is TRBV5-4, the J call TRBJ2-2, with a weak D call TRBD1 (5 bases). This CDR3 spans 16 amino acids. The V end lost 4 bases, the J end lost 3 bases, and 16 bases lay between the germline ends. Germline V gene sequence: CDR1 SGHNT, CDR2 YYREEE (reference sequence). CDR3 loop: CASSPPAGLDTGELFF. The CDR3 DNA sequence: TGTGCCAGCAGCCCTCCGGCAGGGTTGGACACCGGGGAGCTGTTTTTT.

This chain joins TRBV7-9 and TRBJ1-1; D call uncertain. The CDR3 covers 11 residues. Germline CDR1 and CDR2: SEHNR and FQNEAQ (reference sequence). V gave up 6 bases and J gave up 8 bases, with 10 bases separating them. The CDR3 bases are TGTGCCAGCAGTTTGACACTAGAAGCTTTCTTT. As protein: CASSLTLEAFF.

This clone was seen only a few times. V is TRBV11-3 and J is TRBJ2-7; no definite D call. V lost 5 bases and J lost 0, with 11 bases in between. Germline values: CDR1 SGHNT, CDR2 YENEEA. This CDR3 contains 14 residues. The CDR3 DNA follows: TGTGCCAGCAGCGCAGACTCCCGCTCCTACGAGCAGTACTTC. This codes for CASSADSRSYEQYF.

The rearrangement links TRBV7-9 to TRBJ2-2; D gene ambiguous. Trimming cost V 3 bases and J 10 bases, with 12 bases left between them. This CDR3 region has 13 residues. Germline CDR1 reads SEHNR; CDR2 reads FQNEAQ (reference sequence). The CDR3 loop reads CASSFGDSSELFF. The CDR3 region has the DNA TGTGCCAGCAGCTTTGGGGATAGTTCGGAGCTGTTTTTT.

This chain joins TRBV5-4 and TRBJ2-7; TRBD1 matches at 7 bases. Trimming at V came to 2 bases and at J to 0 bases, leaving 2 bases not matched to a gene. The CDR3 is 14 amino acids. Germline V gene data show CDR1 as SGHNT and CDR2 as YYREEE (reference sequence). CDR3 amino acids: CASSLQGSSYEQYF. The CDR3 DNA reads TGTGCCAGCAGCTTACAGGGGAGCTCCTACGAGCAGTACTTC.

The rearrangement uses TRBV3-1 (or the pseudogene TRBV3-2) and TRBJ2-1; weak D call: TRBD1 (6 bases). Germline-derived CDR1 and CDR2 are LGHDT and YNNKEL (reference sequence). This CDR3 has 20 residues. Trimming cost V 3 bases and J 5 bases, with 29 bases left between them. The CDR3 loop is CASSQGPPKGETFQHNEQFF. CDR3 DNA sequence: TGTGCCAGCAGCCAGGGCCCCCCCAAGGGGGAGACCTTCCAACACAATGAGCAGTTCTTC.

The chain carries TRBV27 and TRBJ1-1; no reliable D call. The V end was cut by 8 bases, the J end by 12 bases, with 19 bases between. The CDR3 loop spans 12 amino acids. The germline V gene has CDR1 MNHEY and CDR2 SMNVEV (reference sequence). CDR3 in DNA: TGTGCCAGCGCCTCGAGGGCAGTTTCCTCTTTCTTT. Translated: CASASRAVSSFF.